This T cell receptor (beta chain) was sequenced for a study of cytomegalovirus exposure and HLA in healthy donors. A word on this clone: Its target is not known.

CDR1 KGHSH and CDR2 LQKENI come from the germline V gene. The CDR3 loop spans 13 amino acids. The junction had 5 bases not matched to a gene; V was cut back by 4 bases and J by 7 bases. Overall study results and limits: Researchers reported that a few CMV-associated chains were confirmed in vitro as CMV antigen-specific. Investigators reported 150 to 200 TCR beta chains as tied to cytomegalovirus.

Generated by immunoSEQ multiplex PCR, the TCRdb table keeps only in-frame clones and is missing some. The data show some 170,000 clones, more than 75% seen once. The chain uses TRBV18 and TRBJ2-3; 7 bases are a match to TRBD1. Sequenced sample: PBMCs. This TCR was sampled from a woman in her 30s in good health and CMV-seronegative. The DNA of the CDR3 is TGTGCCAGCTCACTCTCAGGGGGAAATACGCAGTATTTT. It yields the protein CASSLSGGNTQYF.